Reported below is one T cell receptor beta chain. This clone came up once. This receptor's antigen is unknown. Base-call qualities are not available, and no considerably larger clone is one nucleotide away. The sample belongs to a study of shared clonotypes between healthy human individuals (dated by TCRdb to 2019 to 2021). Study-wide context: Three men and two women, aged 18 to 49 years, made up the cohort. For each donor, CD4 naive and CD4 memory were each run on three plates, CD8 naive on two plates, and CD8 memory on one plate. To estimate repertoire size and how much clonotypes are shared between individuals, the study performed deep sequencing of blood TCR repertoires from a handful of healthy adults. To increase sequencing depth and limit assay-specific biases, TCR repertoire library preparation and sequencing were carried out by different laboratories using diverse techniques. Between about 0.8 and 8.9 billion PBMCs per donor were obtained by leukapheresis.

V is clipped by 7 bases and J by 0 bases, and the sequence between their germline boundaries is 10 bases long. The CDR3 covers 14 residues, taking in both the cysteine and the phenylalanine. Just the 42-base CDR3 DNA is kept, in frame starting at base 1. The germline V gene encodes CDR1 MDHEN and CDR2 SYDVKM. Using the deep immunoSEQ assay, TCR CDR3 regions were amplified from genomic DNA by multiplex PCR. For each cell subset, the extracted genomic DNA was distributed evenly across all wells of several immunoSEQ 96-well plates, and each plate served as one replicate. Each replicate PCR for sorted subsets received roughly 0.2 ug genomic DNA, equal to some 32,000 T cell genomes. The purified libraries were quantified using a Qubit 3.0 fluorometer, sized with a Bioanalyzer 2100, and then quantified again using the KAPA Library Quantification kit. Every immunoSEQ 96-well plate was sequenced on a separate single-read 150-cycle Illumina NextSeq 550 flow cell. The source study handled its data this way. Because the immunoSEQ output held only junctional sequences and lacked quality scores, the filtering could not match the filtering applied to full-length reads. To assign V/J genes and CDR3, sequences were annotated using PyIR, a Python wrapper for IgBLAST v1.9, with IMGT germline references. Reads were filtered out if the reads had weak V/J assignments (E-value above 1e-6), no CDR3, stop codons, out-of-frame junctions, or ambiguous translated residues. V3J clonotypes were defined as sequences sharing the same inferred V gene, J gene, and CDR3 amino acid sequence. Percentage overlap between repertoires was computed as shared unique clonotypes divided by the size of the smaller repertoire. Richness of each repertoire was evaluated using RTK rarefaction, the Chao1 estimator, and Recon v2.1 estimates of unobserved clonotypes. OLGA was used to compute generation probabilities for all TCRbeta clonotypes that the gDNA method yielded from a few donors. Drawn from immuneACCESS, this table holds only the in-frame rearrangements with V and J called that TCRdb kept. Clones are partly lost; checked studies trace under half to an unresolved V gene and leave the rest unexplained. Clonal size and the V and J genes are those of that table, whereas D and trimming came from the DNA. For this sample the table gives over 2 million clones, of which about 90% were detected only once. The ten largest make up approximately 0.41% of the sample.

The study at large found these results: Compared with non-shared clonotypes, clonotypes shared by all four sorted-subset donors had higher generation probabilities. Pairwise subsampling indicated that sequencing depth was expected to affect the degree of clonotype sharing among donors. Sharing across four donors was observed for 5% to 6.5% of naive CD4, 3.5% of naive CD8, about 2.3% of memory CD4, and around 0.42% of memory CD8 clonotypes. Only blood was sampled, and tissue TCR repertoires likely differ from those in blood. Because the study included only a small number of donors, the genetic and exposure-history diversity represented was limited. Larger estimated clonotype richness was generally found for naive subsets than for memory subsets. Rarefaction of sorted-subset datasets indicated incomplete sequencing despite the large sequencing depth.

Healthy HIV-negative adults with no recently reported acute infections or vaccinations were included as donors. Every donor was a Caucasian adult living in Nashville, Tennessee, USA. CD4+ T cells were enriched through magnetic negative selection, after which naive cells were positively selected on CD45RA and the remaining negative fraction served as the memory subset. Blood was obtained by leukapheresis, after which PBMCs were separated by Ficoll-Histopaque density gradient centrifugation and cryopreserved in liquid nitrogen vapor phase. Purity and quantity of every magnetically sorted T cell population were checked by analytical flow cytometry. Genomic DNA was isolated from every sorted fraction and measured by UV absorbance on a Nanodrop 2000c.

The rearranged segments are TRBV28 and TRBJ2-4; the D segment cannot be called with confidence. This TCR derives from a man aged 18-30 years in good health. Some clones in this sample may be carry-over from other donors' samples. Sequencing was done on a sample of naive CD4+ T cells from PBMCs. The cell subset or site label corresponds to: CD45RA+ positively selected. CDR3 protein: CASTLPLAKNIQYF. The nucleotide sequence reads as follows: TGTGCCAGCACTCTACCCCTAGCCAAAAACATTCAGTACTTC.